Following are 25 T cell receptor beta chains from one sample sequenced in a study of blood T cell repertoires in COVID-19 (TCRdb year 2020). The library was built by means of the immunoSEQ multiplex PCR assay. Drawn from immuneACCESS, this table holds only the in-frame rearrangements with V and J called that TCRdb kept. Clones are partly lost; checked studies trace under half to an unresolved V gene and leave the rest unexplained. In this sample the table shows about 480,000 clones, around 88% of which occur a single time. Over 10% of the sample goes to the ten largest clones. Sequencing was performed on peripheral blood. The receptors shown here come from a woman aged 45-60 years with COVID-19, enrolled during active disease.

The V call is TRBV6-1, the J call TRBJ2-1, with 7 bases aligning to TRBD2. After removal of 3 bases from V and 5 bases from J, the junction contained 7 bases not matched to a gene. CDR1 is MNHNS, CDR2 SASEGT, per germline. The CDR3 runs to 15 residues. CDR3 loop: CASSDWGGVDNEQFF. In DNA, the CDR3 is TGTGCCAGCAGTGATTGGGGGGGAGTGGACAATGAGCAGTTCTTC.

Here the CDR3 DNA reads TGTGCCAGCAGCTGGGGACAGGGAGATACTGAAGCTTTCTTT. Translation: CASSWGQGDTEAFF. The chain uses TRBV5-6 and TRBJ1-1, with 9 bases matching TRBD1. V was clipped by 3 bases and J by 5 bases; unmatched bases: 5. The germline V gene encodes CDR1 SGHDT and CDR2 YYEEEE. The CDR3 extends over 14 amino acids. The whole variable domain, remainder taken from reference TRBV5-6 and TRBJ1-1, is DAGVTQSPTHLIKTRGQQVTLRCSPKSGHDTVSWYQQALGQGPQFIFQYYEEEERQRGNFPDRFSGHQFPNYSSELNVNALLLGDSALYLCASSWGQGDTEAFFGQGTRLTVV.

Concerning this clone itself: Other DNA sequences from this sample encode an identical CDR3 as well. The chain recombines TRBV5-1 with TRBJ1-2, with a tentative D call TRBD1 (5 bases). Germline CDR1 is SGHRS and CDR2 is YFSETQ. The CDR3 spans 13 residues. Deletions cut 0 bases from V and 6 bases from J, with 9 bases between. CDR3 protein: CASSLGQGNGYTF. The CDR3 DNA sequence: TGCGCCAGCAGCTTGGGGCAGGGCAATGGCTACACCTTC.

CDR3 in DNA: TGTGCCAGCAGGGGCCCTAATCAGCCCCAGCATTTT. Encoded protein: CASRGPNQPQHF. V and J are TRBV27 and TRBJ1-5; D not resolved. V lost 6 bases, J lost 4 bases, and 7 bases lay in between. The CDR3 is 12 residues long. Germline V gives CDR1 MNHEY, CDR2 SMNVEV (reference sequence).

This chain joins TRBV7-3 and TRBJ2-7, with D possibly matching TRBD2 (6 bases). The CDR3 is 13 residues long. The germline V gene encodes CDR1 SGHTA and CDR2 FQGTGA. Trimming removed 5 bases from V and 6 bases from J, with 14 bases in between. CDR3 bases: TGTGCCAGCAGCGGACTGGGGGAGGCCGAGCAGTACTTC. Its translation is CASSGLGEAEQYF.

The gene calls are TRBV19 and TRBJ1-5; 10 positions agree with TRBD1. There are 19 residues in the CDR3. J was trimmed by 0 bases and V by 2 bases; bases with no gene match: 10. Per the germline V gene, CDR1 is LNHDA and CDR2 is SQIVND (reference sequence). The CDR3 loop is CASSIRDRGFRDSNQPQHF. The DNA of the CDR3 is TGTGCCAGTAGTATAAGGGACAGGGGCTTCCGTGATAGCAATCAGCCCCAGCATTTT. Looking up the rest from reference TRBV19 and TRBJ1-5 gives the full variable domain: DGGITQSPKYLFRKEGQNVTLSCEQNLNHDAMYWYRQDPGQGLRLIYYSQIVNDFQKGDIAEGYSVSREKKESFPLTVTSAQKNPTAFYLCASSIRDRGFRDSNQPQHFGDGTRLSIL.

The chain is built from TRBV5-4 and TRBJ1-1; D remains unclear. V was cut by 2 bases and J by 4 bases, with 15 bases left in between. CDR1 is SGHNT and CDR2 is YYREEE in the germline V gene (reference sequence). The CDR3 has 15 residues. CDR3 nucleotide sequence: TGTGCCAGCAGCTTAAAAGGCACGGGTTCCACTGAAGCTTTCTTT. Its translation is CASSLKGTGSTEAFF. Based on the CDR3 plus reference TRBV5-4 and TRBJ1-1, the full variable domain is ETGVTQSPTHLIKTRGQQVTLRCSSQSGHNTVSWYQQALGQGPQFIFQYYREEENGRGNFPPRFSGLQFPNYSSELNVNALELDDSALYLCASSLKGTGSTEAFFGQGTRLTVV.

The chain uses TRBV6-6 and TRBJ1-6; 7 nucleotides match TRBD1. V lost 6 bases and J lost 9; bases outside the gene matches: 11. This CDR3 spans 15 amino acids. Per germline, CDR1 MNHNY and CDR2 SVGAGI (reference sequence). The CDR3 DNA reads as TGTGCCAGCAGCGACCAGGGACAGCTTCTTTCACCCCTCCACTTT. Its translation: CASSDQGQLLSPLHF.

The chain joins TRBV6-5 to TRBJ2-7, with D unresolved. Germline V gene sequence: CDR1 MNHEY, CDR2 SVGAGI. The germline V and J ends were trimmed by 2 bases and 4 bases, with 15 bases remaining between them. There are 15 residues in the CDR3. CDR3 sequence (DNA): TGTGCCAGCAGTTACACCAGCGCGACTCCGTACGAGCAGTACTTC. Translation gives CASSYTSATPYEQYF.

The rearrangement uses TRBV9 and TRBJ2-5; 8 nucleotides line up with TRBD1. With V trimmed by 4 bases and J by 5 bases, 10 bases remained unmatched. Germline-derived CDR1 and CDR2 are SGDLS and YYNGEE. The CDR3 runs 15 residues. The CDR3 DNA reads as TGTGCCAGCAGCCCTCTATGGACAGGGAGGGAGACCCAGTACTTC. This sequence encodes CASSPLWTGRETQYF.

V is TRBV19 and J is TRBJ1-5; the D is unclear. The V gene's germline CDR1 is LNHDA and CDR2 SQIVND (reference sequence). The ends were cut back, 1 base at V and 5 bases at J, with 12 bases in the middle. The CDR3 length is 15 residues. In DNA, the CDR3 is TGTGCCAGTAGTATAGGGCAGGTACTCTATCAGCCCCAGCATTTT. The encoded protein is CASSIGQVLYQPQHF. Using reference TRBV19 and TRBJ1-5 for the parts outside the CDR3, the full variable domain is DGGITQSPKYLFRKEGQNVTLSCEQNLNHDAMYWYRQDPGQGLRLIYYSQIVNDFQKGDIAEGYSVSREKKESFPLTVTSAQKNPTAFYLCASSIGQVLYQPQHFGDGTRLSIL.

J is TRBJ1-4 and V is TRBV5-1; 9 bases fit TRBD1. The ends lost 3 bases at V and 3 bases at J; junction bases unmatched: 9. Germline values: CDR1 SGHRS, CDR2 YFSETQ. The CDR3 totals 17 residues. This chain's CDR3 is CASSSGTGNTANEKLFF. CDR3 nucleotide sequence: TGCGCCAGCAGCTCCGGGACAGGGAATACGGCTAATGAAAAACTGTTTTTT.

J is TRBJ2-1 and V is TRBV30; 8 bases align to TRBD2. Germline assignment: CDR1 GTSNPN and CDR2 SVGIG (reference sequence). The CDR3 sequence is 12 residues long. V was pared by 3 bases and J by 10 bases, with 5 bases of the junction left unmatched. Here the CDR3 DNA reads TGTGCCTGGAGACCCTCGGGGGGGGAGCAGTTCTTC. It is translated as CAWRPSGGEQFF.

V and J are TRBV7-9 and TRBJ2-7, with 12 bases identical to TRBD1. Per the germline V gene, CDR1 is SEHNR and CDR2 is FQNEAQ (reference sequence). The CDR3 loop spans 18 amino acids. Unmatched junction bases numbered 13, after V lost 3 bases and J lost 4 bases. CDR3 residues: CASSLSPGTGGAGYEQYF. DNA for the CDR3: TGTGCCAGCAGCTTGTCCCCGGGGACAGGGGGCGCAGGTTACGAGCAGTACTTC.

J is TRBJ1-2 and V is TRBV5-4; TRBD1 might be the D (6 bases). The V gene's germline CDR1 is SGHNT and CDR2 YYREEE (reference sequence). Trimming removed 0 bases at V and 3 bases at J, with 9 bases between. This CDR3 has 14 residues. The CDR3 DNA is TGTGCCAGCAGCTTGGTAGGGGGATACTATGGCTACACCTTC. Translation gives CASSLVGGYYGYTF.

The chain is built from TRBV28 and TRBJ2-7; D possibly corresponds to TRBD2 (5 bases). Trimming took off 5 bases at V and 1 base at J, with 12 bases between the two ends. CDR1 and CDR2 from the germline V gene are MDHEN and SYDVKM. CDR3 length: 14 amino acids. DNA of the CDR3: TGTGCCAGCAGTCCGACTATGGGATCCTACGAGCAGTACTTC. It encodes CASSPTMGSYEQYF.

This chain uses TRBV3-1 (or the pseudogene TRBV3-2) with TRBJ2-3, with TRBD2 identical over 7 bases. Losses at the gene ends were 0 bases for V and 10 bases for J; bases not matched to a gene: 10. The germline V gene encodes CDR1 LGHDT and CDR2 YNNKEL (reference sequence). The CDR3 has 15 amino acids. The CDR3, as DNA: TGTGCCAGCAGCCAAGATCTTGGGCGTGGGAGGGCGCAGTATTTT. This encodes CASSQDLGRGRAQYF.

The chain combines TRBV10-3 with TRBJ1-2; D perhaps matches TRBD1 (5 bases). CDR1 and CDR2 (germline): ENHRY, SYGVKD. Trimming removed 2 bases at V and 2 bases at J, with 9 bases between. The CDR3 is 14 amino acids. The CDR3 spells CAISEGSGNYGYTF. Written as DNA, the CDR3 is TGTGCCATCAGTGAGGGATCAGGGAACTATGGCTACACCTTC.

The DNA of the CDR3 is TGTGCCAGCAGATCACGGTCTAGCAATCAGCCCCAGCATTTT. Protein product: CASRSRSSNQPQHF. The genes are TRBV2 and TRBJ1-5; no definite D call. The V end lost 6 bases, the J end lost 0 bases, and 9 bases lay between the germline ends. The CDR3 covers 14 residues. Per the germline V gene, CDR1 is SNHLY and CDR2 is FYNNEI.

The rearrangement uses TRBV4-1 and TRBJ2-6; TRBD1 agrees at 9 bases. V shed 5 bases and J 0 bases; nucleotides not matched to a gene: 8. The CDR3 is made up of 18 amino acids. Germline V gene sequence: CDR1 MGHRA, CDR2 YSYEKL. CDR3 in amino acids: CASSYGQGPISGANVLTF. The CDR3 DNA reads as TGCGCCAGCAGCTACGGACAGGGGCCTATCTCTGGGGCCAACGTCCTGACTTTC.

The gene calls are TRBV28 and TRBJ1-4; TRBD1 is a possible D gene (6 bases). Trimming left V 3 bases short and J 4 bases short, with 12 bases between. CDR1 and CDR2 (germline): MDHEN, SYDVKM. The CDR3 runs to 15 residues. The CDR3 DNA reads as TGTGCCAGCAGTTTGGGGGGGCTAGGTAATGAAAAACTGTTTTTT. This gives the protein CASSLGGLGNEKLFF.

This clone was seen a single time. The rearrangement links TRBV6-5 to TRBJ2-5; the D gene is possibly TRBD2 (5 bases). Trimming left V 10 bases short and J 5 bases short, with 11 bases between. The CDR3 sequence is 11 residues long. From germline, CDR1 is MNHEY and CDR2 SVGAGI. The CDR3 sequence: CATAGAETQYF. The CDR3 DNA reads as TGTGCCACCGCGGGTGCGGAGACCCAGTACTTC.

V and J are TRBV30 and TRBJ1-5; 9 positions agree with TRBD1. The CDR3 is 17 amino acids. Germline CDR1 is GTSNPN and CDR2 is SVGIG (reference sequence). V was clipped by 1 base and J by 5 bases; unmatched bases: 12. The CDR3 DNA follows: TGTGCCTGGAGTGGGGGACAGGGAGTTTGGCGTGATCAGCCCCAGCATTTT. Translating it yields CAWSGGQGVWRDQPQHF.

The chain has TRBV19 and TRBJ1-6; 7 positions agree with TRBD1. The CDR3 spans 15 residues. After removal of 2 bases from V and 6 bases from J, the junction contained 4 bases not matched to a gene. The V gene's germline CDR1 is LNHDA and CDR2 SQIVND (reference sequence). The CDR3 DNA reads TGTGCCAGTAGTATACAGGCAGGGGGTAATTCACCCCTCCACTTT. This codes for CASSIQAGGNSPLHF.

This clone was found once. V and J are TRBV4-1 and TRBJ2-3; 9 nucleotides line up with TRBD2. Per the germline V gene, CDR1 is MGHRA and CDR2 is YSYEKL. CDR3 length: 17 residues. J was trimmed by 6 bases and V by 0 bases; bases with no gene match: 10. This chain's CDR3 is CASSQDTQRGVRDTQYF. The CDR3 DNA follows: TGCGCCAGCAGCCAAGATACCCAGCGGGGGGTCAGGGATACGCAGTATTTT.